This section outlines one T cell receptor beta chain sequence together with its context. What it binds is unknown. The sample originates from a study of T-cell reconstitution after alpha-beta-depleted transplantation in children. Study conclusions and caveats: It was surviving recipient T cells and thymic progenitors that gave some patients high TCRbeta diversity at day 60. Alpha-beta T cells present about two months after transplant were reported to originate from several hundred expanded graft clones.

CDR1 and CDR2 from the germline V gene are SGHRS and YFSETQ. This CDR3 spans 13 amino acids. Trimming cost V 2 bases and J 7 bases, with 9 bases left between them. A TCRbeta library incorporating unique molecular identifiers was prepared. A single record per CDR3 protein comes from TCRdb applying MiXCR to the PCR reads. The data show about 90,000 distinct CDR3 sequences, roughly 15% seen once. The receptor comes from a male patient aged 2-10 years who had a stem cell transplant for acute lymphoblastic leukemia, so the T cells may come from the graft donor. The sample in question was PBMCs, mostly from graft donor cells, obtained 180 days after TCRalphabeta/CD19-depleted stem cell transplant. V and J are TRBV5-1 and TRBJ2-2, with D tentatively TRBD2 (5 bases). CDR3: CASSFSEDGELFF. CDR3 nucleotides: TGCGCCAGCAGCTTTAGCGAGGACGGGGAGCTGTTTTTT.